The TCR beta chain under discussion was sequenced for a study of blood T cell repertoires in COVID-19. Study at large: Acute and convalescent COVID-19 samples came from the United States, Italy and Spain. The cDNA or gDNA used as material had been derived from T cells, B-cell-depleted T cells, or PBMCs.

The CDR3 consists of 14 residues. Germline CDR1 is MNHEY and CDR2 is SVGAGI. V lost 6 bases to trimming and J lost 2 bases; unmatched junction nucleotides: 2. Notes on this clone: Other DNA sequences in this specimen translate into the identical CDR3.

Original data processing: Reference gene primer amplification in the assay estimated nucleated cell counts. Produced via immunoSEQ multiplex PCR; TCRdb's table is partial and in-frame only. Clone size and V and J calls were adopted from that table, with D and trimming inferred from the DNA. This sample has 70,000 to 80,000 clones, with over 75% found just once. The rearrangement joins TRBV6-5 to TRBJ1-5; the match to TRBD1 covers 9 bases. Sequencing was done on a sample of peripheral blood. The TCR comes from a man aged 45-65 years with acute or convalescent COVID-19. The CDR3 protein is CASSRDRGNQPQHF. CDR3 nucleotide sequence: TGTGCCAGCAGCCGGGACAGGGGCAATCAGCCCCAGCATTTT.